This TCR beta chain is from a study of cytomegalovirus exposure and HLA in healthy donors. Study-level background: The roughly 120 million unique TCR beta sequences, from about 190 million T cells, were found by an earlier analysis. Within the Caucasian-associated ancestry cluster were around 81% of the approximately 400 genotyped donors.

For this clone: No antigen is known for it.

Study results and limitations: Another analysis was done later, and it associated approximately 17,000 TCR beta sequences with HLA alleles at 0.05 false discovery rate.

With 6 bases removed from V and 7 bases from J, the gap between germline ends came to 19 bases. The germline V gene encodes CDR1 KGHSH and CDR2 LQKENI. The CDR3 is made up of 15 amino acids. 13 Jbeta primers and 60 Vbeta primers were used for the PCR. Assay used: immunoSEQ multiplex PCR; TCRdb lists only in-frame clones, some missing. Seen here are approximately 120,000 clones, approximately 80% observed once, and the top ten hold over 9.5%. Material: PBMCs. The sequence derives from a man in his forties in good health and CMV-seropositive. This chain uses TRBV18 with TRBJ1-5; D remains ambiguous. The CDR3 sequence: CASSRDRGTQQPQHF. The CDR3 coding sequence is TGTGCCAGCTCCCGTGACCGGGGTACCCAACAGCCCCAGCATTTT.